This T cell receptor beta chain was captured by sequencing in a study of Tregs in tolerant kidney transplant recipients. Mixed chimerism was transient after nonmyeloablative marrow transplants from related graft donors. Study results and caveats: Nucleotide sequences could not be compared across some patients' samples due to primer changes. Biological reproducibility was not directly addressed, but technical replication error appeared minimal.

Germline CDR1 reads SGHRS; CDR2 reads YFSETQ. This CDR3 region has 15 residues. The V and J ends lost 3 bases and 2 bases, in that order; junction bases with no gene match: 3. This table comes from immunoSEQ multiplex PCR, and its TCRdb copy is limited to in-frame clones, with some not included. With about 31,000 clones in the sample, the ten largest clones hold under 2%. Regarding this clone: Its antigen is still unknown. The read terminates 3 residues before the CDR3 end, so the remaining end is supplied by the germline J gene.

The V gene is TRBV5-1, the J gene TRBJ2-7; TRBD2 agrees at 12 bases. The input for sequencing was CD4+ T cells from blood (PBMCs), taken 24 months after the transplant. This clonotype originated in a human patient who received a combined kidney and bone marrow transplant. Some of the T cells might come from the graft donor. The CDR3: CASSSLAGGAYEQYF. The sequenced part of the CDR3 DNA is TGCGCCAGCAGCTCCCTAGCGGGAGGGGCCTACGAG.